The 7 T cell receptor beta chains in this list originate from one sample, sequenced in a study of identical twins. TCRdb reanalysed the 5' RACE reads using MiXCR and keeps one entry per CDR3 protein. In the table there are around 490,000 distinct CDR3 sequences, 20% to 25% of which are singletons. In addition, the sample was reused for a study of yellow fever vaccine responses in identical twins.

The sequenced sample was CD4+ T cells sorted from blood. Every receptor here comes from a woman under 30 in good health.

The chain has TRBV12-3 or TRBV12-4 and TRBJ1-2; 7 nucleotides line up with TRBD1. The CDR3 runs 14 residues. Germline trimming cut 5 bases from V and 4 bases from J; bases unmatched to any gene: 7. Written as DNA, the CDR3 is TGTGCCAGCAGTAACGCCGGACAGGCCTATGGCTACACCTTC. The encoded protein is CASSNAGQAYGYTF.

In its sample, this clonotype was seen a few times. The chain is built from TRBV20-1 and TRBJ2-1, with D perhaps TRBD2 (5 bases). The CDR3 has 17 residues. CDR1 and CDR2 from the germline V gene are DFQATT and SNEGSKA (reference sequence). With 5 bases removed from V and 0 bases from J, the gap between germline ends came to 20 bases. CDR3 amino acids: CSAPDFGRASSYNEQFF. The CDR3, as DNA: TGCAGTGCTCCGGACTTTGGGCGGGCCAGCTCCTACAATGAGCAGTTCTTC.

V and J are TRBV6-2 or TRBV6-3 and TRBJ2-2, with D unresolved. Germline-derived CDR1 and CDR2 are MNHEY and SVGEGT. The CDR3 sequence is 13 residues long. The V and J ends lost 6 bases and 6 bases respectively, with 11 bases between them. The CDR3 nucleotides are TGTGCCAGCAGCAAACCAGCCCCCGGGGAGCTGTTTTTT. Translated, it gives CASSKPAPGELFF.

This chain joins TRBV12-3 or TRBV12-4 and TRBJ2-7, with unresolved D. This CDR3 region has 16 residues. With 6 bases removed from V and 7 bases from J, the gap between germline ends came to 25 bases. The CDR3: CASSSPRSGHSIEQYF. CDR3 sequence (DNA): TGTGCCAGCAGCTCCCCCCGGAGTGGGCACAGTATTGAGCAGTACTTC.

This clonotype has a handful of counts. V is TRBV20-1 and J is TRBJ1-1, with D perhaps matching TRBD1 (5 bases). Germline CDR1 reads DFQATT; CDR2 reads SNEGSKA (reference sequence). Trimming took 5 bases from V and 1 from J, leaving 11 bases between them. The CDR3 spans 13 residues. The CDR3 bases are TGCAGTGCTCCCTGGACAACGAACACTGAAGCTTTCTTT. Amino acids: CSAPWTTNTEAFF.

This clonotype was detected only a few times. The chain couples TRBV5-1 to TRBJ2-2, with 12 bases identical to TRBD2. Germline CDR1 and CDR2: SGHRS and YFSETQ. This CDR3 is 17 amino acids long. The J segment lost 0 bases and the V segment lost 4 bases, leaving 4 bases of the junction unmatched. The CDR3 is CASSLRTSGTNTGELFF. CDR3 nucleotides: TGCGCCAGCAGCCTGCGGACTAGCGGGACGAACACCGGGGAGCTGTTTTTT.

This rearrangement joins TRBV27 to TRBJ2-3; D not certain. The ends were cut back, 7 bases at V and 6 bases at J, with 17 bases in the middle. This CDR3 has 14 residues. Looked up from germline, CDR1 is MNHEY and CDR2 is SMNVEV (reference sequence). The CDR3 region has the DNA TGTGCCAGCACCCCAGATGGTCCCCCGGATACGCAGTATTTT. Residues: CASTPDGPPDTQYF.